This T cell receptor (beta chain) was recorded in a study of blood T cell repertoires in COVID-19. Study at large: The samples span acute and convalescent COVID-19 from the United States, Italy and Spain. The cDNA or gDNA used as material had been derived from T cells, B-cell-depleted T cells, or PBMCs.

A Seattle source enrolled patients during active infection and followed them longitudinally. This clone was observed once. V was pared by 5 bases and J by 2 bases, with 13 bases between. CDR3 length: 15 amino acids. Germline V CDR1 and CDR2: MDHEN, SYDVKM. Original handling: Reference gene primers were amplified, and this amplification served to estimate nucleated cell counts. Only in-frame clones appear in the TCRdb table, and some are missing; sequencing was by immunoSEQ multiplex PCR. The V and J calls and the clone size are those of that table, but D and trimming were determined from the DNA. The repertoire holds about 370,000 clones, with around 92% as singletons.

This sequence joins TRBV28 and TRBJ1-5; D not certain. Material: peripheral blood. The sequence was obtained from a woman in her thirties with COVID-19, enrolled during active disease. The CDR3 protein is CASSPRGEGNQPQHF. In DNA, the CDR3 is TGTGCCAGCAGTCCCCGCGGGGAGGGCAATCAGCCCCAGCATTTT.